The T cell receptor beta chain described here comes from a study of T cell changes during pregnancy in multiple sclerosis. Data came from immunoSEQ multiplex PCR; TCRdb stores just in-frame clones and leaves some out. The data hold more than 85,000 clones, with approximately 94% observed a single time. There are 13 residues in the CDR3. The germline CDR1 and CDR2 sequences are MGHDK and SYGVNS. Trimming removed 5 bases at V and 6 bases at J, with 14 bases between. The clonotype comes from a female donor with multiple sclerosis, enrolled in a pregnancy study. The J gene is TRBJ2-7, the V gene TRBV25-1; a weak D match, TRBD2 (5 bases). Material: peripheral blood, obtained before pregnancy. CDR3: CASSSMTGSEQYF. Written as DNA, the CDR3 is TGTGCCAGCAGTTCCATGACGGGATCCGAGCAGTACTTC.